The rows below give T cell receptor beta chains drawn from one sample of a study of blood T cells in healthy people across ages. MiXCR was run by TCRdb on the 5' RACE reads, yielding one entry per CDR3 protein. The repertoire has more than 900,000 distinct CDR3 sequences, just under 30% of them found once; the top ten carry around 9.6%. A further study also used this sample, focusing on T cells of mothers and their children.

Material for sequencing was blood. The origin of the receptors is a middle-aged woman in good health. The CDR3 runs from the conserved cysteine through the conserved F or W. The D gene is left open where the match is weak. Clone size is not always given. Where it is, it says once, few, many or a class for expanded clones.

cdr3_nt | cdr3_aa | cdr3_length | j_call | d_call | clone_size | v_call
TGCGCCAGCAGCCAACAGGAGTCTAGCTCCTACGAGCAGTACTTC | CASSQQESSSYEQYF | 15 | TRBJ2-7 | . | . | TRBV4-1
TGCAGTGCTAGCATCGGGGGAGTTCGGCATAATTCACCCCTCCACTTT | CSASIGGVRHNSPLHF | 16 | TRBJ1-6 | . | many | TRBV20-1
TGTGCCAGCAGCTTAACTTTCGACGAGCAGTACTTC | CASSLTFDEQYF | 12 | TRBJ2-7 | . | . | TRBV7-2
TGTGCCAGCAGCCAATCGCTAGCGACTGGAACAGATATGCAGTATTTT | CASSQSLATGTDMQYF | 16 | TRBJ2-3 | . | . | TRBV16
TGCAGTGCTAGAGATCCCCTGGGGGGGGGCTATGGCTACACCTTC | CSARDPLGGGYGYTF | 15 | TRBJ1-2 | . | many | TRBV20-1
TGTGCCAGCTCACCTTTGGCGGGAGATCAGCCCCAGCATTTT | CASSPLAGDQPQHF | 14 | TRBJ1-5 | . | . | TRBV18
TGCAGTGCTAGGCGACCTGGGGGCGACAACGGATACGAGCAGTACTTC | CSARRPGGDNGYEQYF | 16 | TRBJ2-7 | . | many | TRBV20-1
TGTGCCAGCAGCTTAGAGCCTAGCGGGGGATACGAGCAGTACTTC | CASSLEPSGGYEQYF | 15 | TRBJ2-7 | TRBD2 | many | TRBV7-9
TGCAGTGCTAGAGTCGGGAAAGAGACCCAGTACTTC | CSARVGKETQYF | 12 | TRBJ2-5 | . | . | TRBV20-1
TGTGCCAGCAGTTCCCCCAGGGGGCAGAGTTCACCCCTCCACTTT | CASSSPRGQSSPLHF | 15 | TRBJ1-6 | TRBD1 | many | TRBV28
TGCGCCAGCAGCATCGGGACTCTCCGAGGAGAGACCCAGTACTTC | CASSIGTLRGETQYF | 15 | TRBJ2-5 | . | few | TRBV5-1
TGTGCCAGCAGTTTGCGGACAGTTCAAAAACTGTTTTTT | CASSLRTVQKLFF | 13 | TRBJ1-4 | . | few | TRBV28
TGTGTCAGCAGCTTTCGCTGGGGTCGTGGGGACACCGGGGAGCTGTTTTTT | CVSSFRWGRGDTGELFF | 17 | TRBJ2-2 | . | . | TRBV7-9
TGTGCCACCAGCAGAGAGCCGTCGAGGGACAATGAGCAGTTCTTC | CATSREPSRDNEQFF | 15 | TRBJ2-1 | . | . | TRBV15
TGTGCCAGCGGTATCTCAACGGGGAACGAGCAGTACTTC | CASGISTGNEQYF | 13 | TRBJ2-7 | . | few | TRBV28
TGTGCCAGCTCACCACTGGGGGTCCCGTACAATAAGCAGTTCTTC | CASSPLGVPYNKQFF | 15 | TRBJ2-1 | . | . | TRBV18
TGTGCCAGCAGTACCGACAGAAAACAGCCCCAGCATTTT | CASSTDRKQPQHF | 13 | TRBJ1-5 | . | . | TRBV12-3/TRBV12-4
TGTGCCAGCAGCTTTGAGGGGGGACCCGTACAAGAGACCCAGTACTTC | CASSFEGGPVQETQYF | 16 | TRBJ2-5 | . | few | TRBV9
TGTGCCAGCAGCCTCCCGGGGGGTAGGGAGGTGTTTTTT | CASSLPGGREVFF | 13 | TRBJ1-4 | . | few | TRBV7-9
TGTGCCAGCAGCTTAGACGGGGGAGGGTACAATGAGCAGTACTTC | CASSLDGGGYNEQYF | 15 | TRBJ2-7 | TRBD2 | . | TRBV7-6
TGTGCCAGCAGCTTAAGTTTGGCCGGGACAGGCTACAATGAGCAGTTCTTC | CASSLSLAGTGYNEQFF | 17 | TRBJ2-1 | TRBD1 | . | TRBV7-2
TGCAGTGCTAGAGCAACCTACGAGCAGTACTTC | CSARATYEQYF | 11 | TRBJ2-7 | . | many | TRBV20-1
TGTGCCAGCAGTCCCGGGGGACAGGGAGTTAGAGGCTACACCTTC | CASSPGGQGVRGYTF | 15 | TRBJ1-2 | TRBD1 | few | TRBV12-3/TRBV12-4
TGTGCCAGCAGTGAGGCCGGGACTGGGAGGTTCTTC | CASSEAGTGRFF | 12 | TRBJ2-7 | . | . | TRBV2
TGTGCCACCAGCAGAGAGGGGGCTGGGGCCAACGTCCTGACTTTC | CATSREGAGANVLTF | 15 | TRBJ2-6 | . | many | TRBV15
TGCAGTGCTGGCTACGTACAGGGGGCTAACTATGGCTACACCTTC | CSAGYVQGANYGYTF | 15 | TRBJ1-2 | TRBD1 | many | TRBV20-1
TGTGCCAGCAGTTACTCGAGCGGGGTCAGCGAGCAGTACTTC | CASSYSSGVSEQYF | 14 | TRBJ2-7 | TRBD2 | . | TRBV6-5
TGCAGTGCTAGACCCGGACCGATTAACTATGGCTACACCTTC | CSARPGPINYGYTF | 14 | TRBJ1-2 | . | . | TRBV20-1
TGTGCCGGCAGCTTGAGGGGGGACCCCAGCAATGAGCAGTTCTTC | CAGSLRGDPSNEQFF | 15 | TRBJ2-1 | . | few | TRBV7-9
TGTGCCAGCAGGCCTTCTCCCAAGCCTGAGCAGTTCTTC | CASRPSPKPEQFF | 13 | TRBJ2-1 | . | few | TRBV3-1
TGCAGCGTTTCGGGTGTCAGGGTTAATGAGCAGTTCTTC | CSVSGVRVNEQFF | 13 | TRBJ2-1 | . | . | TRBV29-1
TGTGCCAGCAGCGTACGGACAGGTCTCTCCTACGAGCAGTACTTC | CASSVRTGLSYEQYF | 15 | TRBJ2-7 | TRBD1 | many | TRBV9
TGCAGTGCTAGTCGTGTAGGGGCCAGTAATCAGCCCCAGCATTTT | CSASRVGASNQPQHF | 15 | TRBJ1-5 | . | . | TRBV20-1
TGTGCCAGCAGCTTAGGACAGGGGACCTACGAGCAGTACTTC | CASSLGQGTYEQYF | 14 | TRBJ2-7 | TRBD1 | many | TRBV7-2
TGCAGTGCTAGACGCCAAGAATATAGCAATCAGCCCCAGCATTTT | CSARRQEYSNQPQHF | 15 | TRBJ1-5 | . | . | TRBV20-1
TGTGCCAGCAGCGTAGTGGACACCCTCAATGAGCAGTTCTTC | CASSVVDTLNEQFF | 14 | TRBJ2-1 | . | once | TRBV9
TGTGCCAGCAGCCAAGTCTTTGACAATGAGCAGTTCTTC | CASSQVFDNEQFF | 13 | TRBJ2-1 | . | many | TRBV3-1
TGCAGCGTTGAAGATGTCGCAACCGCCTCCTACAATGAGCAGTTCTTC | CSVEDVATASYNEQFF | 16 | TRBJ2-1 | . | few | TRBV29-1
TGCAGTGCTAGGGGGGACAGGGATCTCTATGGCTACACCTTC | CSARGDRDLYGYTF | 14 | TRBJ1-2 | TRBD1 | . | TRBV20-1
TGTGCCAGCACCCAGACCGGGGAGCTGTTTTTT | CASTQTGELFF | 11 | TRBJ2-2 | . | . | TRBV3-1
TGTACCAGCAGTTACGGCGGGGTACTCACTGAAGCTTTCTTT | CTSSYGGVLTEAFF | 14 | TRBJ1-1 | . | few | TRBV6-6